This TCR beta chain was recovered during a study of blood T cells in healthy people across ages. Findings of the study overall: Relative to aged donors, long-lived donors carried more naive CD4+ cells and displayed higher diversity.

The CDR3 extends over 16 amino acids. After removal of 5 bases from V and 5 bases from J, the junction contained 5 bases not matched to a gene. Per the germline V gene, CDR1 is MGHRA and CDR2 is YSYEKL. Primed by a sample-barcoded 5' primer and a J-beta primer mix, a second PCR proceeded for roughly 6 to 12 cycles. A 12-random-nucleotide template-switch adaptor tagged each cDNA molecule. One entry per CDR3 protein, called by TCRdb with MiXCR from the 5' RACE reads. In the table there are 1.5 million to 2 million distinct CDR3 sequences, roughly 30% of which are singletons. The study isolated at least 6.5 million PBMCs from each sample. Total RNA was extracted at no less than 5 micrograms per sample. Notes on this clonotype: Its target is not known.

Sequencing was performed on blood. This rearrangement joins TRBV4-1 to TRBJ2-1; 14 bases map to TRBD2. This TCR was recovered from a woman aged 30 to 39 in good health. The CDR3 protein is CASSTPGLAGDNEQFF. The DNA of the CDR3 is TGCGCCAGCAGCACCCCGGGACTAGCGGGGGACAATGAGCAGTTCTTC.